One sample yielded the 12 T cell receptor beta chains listed below, sequenced in a study of early T cells in non-severe SARS-CoV-2 infection. MiXCR, applied by TCRdb to the 5' RACE reads, yields one record per CDR3 protein. The data contain 65,000 to 85,000 distinct CDR3 sequences, roughly 13% of them singletons. Sequencing was carried out using whole blood. The receptor set was obtained from an adult who was a healthcare worker with PCR-confirmed SARS-CoV-2 infection or an uninfected control (not recorded which).

In its sample, this clonotype was seen many times. The rearrangement uses TRBV24-1 and TRBJ2-2; the D is unclear. This CDR3 has 13 amino acids. Germline CDR1 and CDR2: KGHDR and SFDVKD. Trimming cost V 7 bases and J 4 bases, with 9 bases left between them. This CDR3 reads CATRRSGTGELFF. The CDR3 DNA sequence: TGTGCCACCAGGAGGTCTGGCACCGGGGAGCTGTTTTTT.

This clonotype occurred many times. The CDR3 DNA follows: TGTGCCAGCAGGAGACTAGCGGGGGGGCTTTTGAGGGGAGAGACCCAGTACTTC. Amino acids: CASRRLAGGLLRGETQYF. The rearrangement links TRBV12-3 or TRBV12-4 to TRBJ2-5; 14 nucleotides match TRBD2. V lost 6 bases and J lost 4; bases outside the gene matches: 13. The CDR3 spans 18 residues.

This clonotype was seen a few times. This rearrangement joins TRBV7-2 to TRBJ2-1; 12 nucleotides line up with TRBD2. J lost 4 bases, V lost 8 bases, and 6 bases had no gene match. Germline V gene sequence: CDR1 SGHTA, CDR2 FQGNSA. CDR3 size: 15 residues. The CDR3 nucleotides are TGTGCCAGCGGCCTAGCGGGGGGGCAATACAATGAGCAGTTCTTC. Encoded protein: CASGLAGGQYNEQFF. Based on the CDR3 plus reference TRBV7-2 and TRBJ2-1, the full variable domain is GAGVSQSPSNKVTEKGKDVELRCDPISGHTALYWYRQSLGQGLEFLIYFQGNSAPDKSGLPSDRFSAERTGGSVSTLTIQRTQQEDSAVYLCASGLAGGQYNEQFFGPGTRLTVL.

A word on this clonotype: The germline gene is not matched at one end of the junction; a read error may be the cause. The chain recombines TRBV6-2 or TRBV6-3 with TRBJ2-1; the D is unclear. This CDR3 spans 16 amino acids. Germline V gene lookup returns CDR1 MNHEY and CDR2 SVGEGT. The CDR3, as DNA: TGTGCCAGCAGTAACTCCCCCAGGTACACGTTGGGGGAGCAGTTCTTC. Amino acid sequence: CASSNSPRYTLGEQFF.

This rearrangement joins TRBV6-1 to TRBJ1-1; D is unresolved. The CDR3 has 13 residues. CDR1 MNHNS and CDR2 SASEGT come from the germline V gene. Trimming removed 7 bases from V and 1 base from J, with 10 bases in between. This CDR3 reads CASMDWRNTEAFF. CDR3 sequence (DNA): TGTGCCAGCATGGACTGGAGGAACACTGAAGCTTTCTTT.

The chain carries TRBV27 and TRBJ2-7; the D gene is possibly TRBD2 (5 bases). The CDR3 spans 13 residues. Looked up from germline, CDR1 is MNHEY and CDR2 is SMNVEV (reference sequence). V lost 7 bases and J lost 1, with 11 bases in between. This CDR3 is CASMPSGSYEQYF. CDR3 DNA: TGTGCCAGCATGCCCAGCGGATCCTACGAGCAGTACTTC.

This chain joins TRBV10-3 and TRBJ2-3; D gene uncertain. V dropped 5 bases and J dropped 0 bases, with 12 bases sitting between them. The CDR3 has 15 residues. Germline lookup yields CDR1 ENHRY and CDR2 SYGVKD. The CDR3 sequence is CAISFQSPSTDTQYF. CDR3 coding DNA: TGTGCCATCAGTTTCCAAAGTCCTAGCACAGATACGCAGTATTTT.

This clonotype was detected ten times or more. The genes are TRBV12-3 or TRBV12-4 and TRBJ2-1, with 8 bases identical to TRBD2. V gave up 5 bases and J gave up 8 bases; unmatched junction bases: 8. CDR3 size: 14 residues. The CDR3, as DNA: TGTGCCAGCAGTGAGCGGGAGTTGGGAGATGAGCAGTTCTTC. Translation gives CASSERELGDEQFF.

This chain connects TRBV28 to TRBJ2-2; D remains ambiguous. Germline values: CDR1 MDHEN, CDR2 SYDVKM. The CDR3 extends over 14 amino acids. Trimming pared 3 bases from V and 1 base from J, leaving 6 bases between. The CDR3 loop is CASSLKVNTGELFF. CDR3 coding DNA: TGTGCCAGCAGTTTGAAAGTGAACACCGGGGAGCTGTTTTTT.

The rearrangement joins TRBV12-3 or TRBV12-4 to TRBJ2-5, with 7 bases lining up with TRBD2. V was clipped by 2 bases and J by 5 bases; unmatched bases: 8. The CDR3 loop spans 15 amino acids. CDR3 sequence reads: CASSLRAGEYETQYF. The DNA of the CDR3 is TGTGCCAGCAGTTTAAGGGCGGGAGAGTATGAGACCCAGTACTTC.

The sample holds a few counts of this clonotype. This chain links TRBV28 with TRBJ2-7; D is uncertain. Trimming cost V 3 bases and J 2 bases, with 11 bases left between them. Per the germline V gene, CDR1 is MDHEN and CDR2 is SYDVKM. This CDR3 spans 14 amino acids. The CDR3 is CASSFLASAYEQYF. The DNA of the CDR3 is TGTGCCAGCAGTTTCCTTGCAAGCGCCTACGAGCAGTACTTC. Full variable domain (rest looked up from reference TRBV28 and TRBJ2-7): DVKVTQSSRYLVKRTGEKVFLECVQDMDHENMFWYRQDPGLGLRLIYFSYDVKMKEKGDIPEGYSVSREKKERFSLILESASTNQTSMYLCASSFLASAYEQYFGPGTRLTVT.

The sample holds a few counts of this clonotype. The chain recombines TRBV12-3 or TRBV12-4 with TRBJ1-1, with D maybe TRBD1 (5 bases). Trimming pared 3 bases from V and 0 bases from J, leaving 8 bases between. The CDR3 has 14 amino acids. CDR3 nucleotides: TGTGCCAGCAGTTTCGGGGGTTTGAACACTGAAGCTTTCTTT. Translation gives CASSFGGLNTEAFF.